The 30 T cell receptor beta chains below come from one sample, sequenced in a study of beta chain features in type 1 diabetes. Study-wide findings and caveats: TCRB CDR3s were moderately but significantly shorter in Type 1 diabetes patients in all four CD4+ subsets.

Every bit of the isolated RNA underwent reverse transcription, so sequencing read expressed TCRB transcripts. Clones were sequenced by immunoSEQ multiplex PCR, and TCRdb holds only the in-frame ones, with some missing. Here the sample spans 600,000 or so clones, around 12% being singletons. Their cognate antigens are unknown. The material sequenced was naive CD4+ T cells from blood. The source is a man between 25 and 39 years old with type 1 diabetes.

This rearrangement joins TRBV4-3 to TRBJ2-1; D could derive from TRBD1 or TRBD2 (7 bases each). In germline, CDR1 is LGHNA, CDR2 YSLEER. The V end was cut by 0 bases, the J end by 3 bases, with 30 bases between. The CDR3 covers 22 residues. The CDR3 loop reads CASSQDKGQPGLAGEVYNEQFF. Here the CDR3 DNA reads TGCGCCAGCAGCCAAGATAAGGGACAGCCCGGCCTGGCGGGGGAGGTCTACAATGAGCAGTTCTTC.

The sample holds a few counts of this clone. The V and J genes are TRBV25-1 and TRBJ2-2, with D unclear. V was cut by 3 bases and J by 2 bases, with 4 bases left in between. The CDR3 totals 13 residues. Germline CDR1 MGHDK, CDR2 SYGVNS. The CDR3 reads CASSDRNTGELFF. In DNA form, the CDR3 reads TGTGCCAGCAGTGACAGAAACACCGGGGAGCTGTTTTTT. The whole variable domain, filled in from reference TRBV25-1 and TRBJ2-2, reads EADIYQTPRYLVIGTGKKITLECSQTMGHDKMYWYQQDPGMELHLIHYSYGVNSTEKGDLSSESTVSRIRTEHFPLTLESARPSHTSQYLCASSDRNTGELFFGEGSRLTVL.

The chain combines TRBV5-8 with TRBJ2-5; D gene unclear. Trimming pared 6 bases from V and 4 bases from J, leaving 13 bases between. This CDR3 has 13 amino acids. The germline CDR1 and CDR2 sequences are SGHTS and YDEGEE. CDR3 sequence reads: CASTSPGRETQYF. In nucleotides, the CDR3 is TGTGCCAGCACCTCACCGGGCCGAGAGACCCAGTACTTC.

This clone has only a few counts. In DNA, the CDR3 is TGTGCCAGCTCACCCAGGACAGGGGGCCCATACGAGCAGTACTTC. Protein sequence: CASSPRTGGPYEQYF. The chain links TRBV18 to TRBJ2-7; 11 bases line up with TRBD1. The CDR3 contains 15 residues. Germline V gene data show CDR1 as KGHSH and CDR2 as LQKENI. Trimming removed 3 bases from V and 4 bases from J; junction bases left unmatched: 5. Full variable domain (remainder filled in from reference TRBV18 and TRBJ2-7): NAGVMQNPRHLVRRRGQEARLRCSPMKGHSHVYWYRQLPEEGLKFMVYLQKENIIDESGMPKERFSAEFPKEGPSILRIQQVVRGDSAAYFCASSPRTGGPYEQYFGPGTRLTVT.

This clone came up a few times. In DNA form, the CDR3 reads TGTGCCAGCAGCGTAGGAACGGGAAAACTGTTTTTT. Translation gives CASSVGTGKLFF. This chain uses TRBV9 with TRBJ1-4; D gene uncertain. The V and J ends lost 0 bases and 10 bases respectively, with 7 bases between them. The germline gives CDR1 SGDLS, CDR2 YYNGEE. The CDR3 extends over 12 amino acids.

This clone has just a few counts. The chain has TRBV30 and TRBJ1-5; 8 bases agree with TRBD1. The J segment lost 6 bases and the V segment lost 5 bases, leaving 9 bases of the junction unmatched. Germline-derived CDR1 and CDR2 are GTSNPN and SVGIG (reference sequence). The CDR3 runs 14 residues. This chain's CDR3 is CAWSGTGQFQPQHF. DNA for the CDR3: TGTGCCTGGTCCGGGACAGGACAATTTCAGCCCCAGCATTTT.

The chain has TRBV15 and TRBJ2-5, with D possibly TRBD1 on 6 matching bases. CDR3 size: 14 residues. V shed 7 bases and J shed 7 bases, with 19 bases lying between them. From germline, CDR1 is LNHNV and CDR2 YYDKDF (reference sequence). The CDR3 DNA reads as TGTGCCACCACATGGGACCGCAAAGGGGGGACCCAGTACTTC. Translated, it gives CATTWDRKGGTQYF.

V gene TRBV7-9 combines with J gene TRBJ1-4, with D uncertain. V dropped 5 bases and J dropped 6 bases, with 16 bases sitting between them. CDR3 length: 15 amino acids. Germline CDR1 is SEHNR and CDR2 is FQNEAQ (reference sequence). Here the CDR3 reads CASSRPGSGDEKLFF. For the CDR3, the DNA is TGTGCCAGCAGCCGACCGGGCTCCGGGGATGAAAAACTGTTTTTT.

As to this clone: Different DNA sequences within this sample yield the same CDR3. The gene calls are TRBV2 and TRBJ2-5; no definite D call. This CDR3 comprises 11 residues. The V end was cut by 2 bases, the J end by 5 bases, with 3 bases between. The germline CDR1 and CDR2 sequences are SNHLY and FYNNEI. The CDR3 DNA reads TGTGCCAGCAGTGAACGCGAGACCCAGTACTTC. This sequence encodes CASSERETQYF.

The V and J genes are TRBV7-2 and TRBJ2-2, with D hard to call. The V end lost 5 bases, the J end lost 9 bases, and 13 bases lay between the germline ends. Germline CDR1 is SGHTA and CDR2 is FQGNSA. There are 13 residues in the CDR3. CDR3 in amino acids: CASSQNSNRELFF. The CDR3 DNA follows: TGTGCCAGCAGCCAAAACTCAAACCGGGAGCTGTTTTTT.

This clone was seen a handful of times. The chain uses TRBV9 and TRBJ2-2, with unresolved D. Germline CDR1 and CDR2: SGDLS and YYNGEE. The CDR3 has 12 residues. The V end lost 4 bases, the J end lost 3 bases, and 4 bases lay between the germline ends. The CDR3: CASSTYTGELFF. DNA for the CDR3: TGTGCCAGCAGCACTTACACCGGGGAGCTGTTTTTT.

The chain carries TRBV6-5 and TRBJ1-4; 8 bases agree with TRBD1. The length of the CDR3 is 16 residues. In germline, CDR1 is MNHEY, CDR2 SVGAGI. The junction had 7 bases not matched to a gene; V was cut back by 2 bases and J by 5 bases. The CDR3 here is CASSYRRTGINEKLFF. The CDR3 DNA is TGTGCCAGCAGTTACCGACGGACAGGGATAAATGAAAAACTGTTTTTT.

The chain recombines TRBV19 with TRBJ1-1; no reliable D call. Germline lookup yields CDR1 LNHDA and CDR2 SQIVND (reference sequence). The CDR3 contains 13 residues. V lost 10 bases and J lost 1, with 13 bases in between. The CDR3 sequence: CATRNFQNTEAFF. Here the CDR3 DNA reads TGTGCCACAAGGAACTTCCAGAACACTGAAGCTTTCTTT.

This clone appeared a few times. Different DNA sequences within this sample yield the same CDR3. This sequence joins TRBV5-1 and TRBJ2-7; D not resolved. Germline CDR1 reads SGHRS; CDR2 reads YFSETQ. V lost 4 bases and J 5 bases, leaving 7 bases between the germline ends. The CDR3 contains 11 residues. The CDR3 loop is CASSLEDEQYF. In nucleotides, the CDR3 is TGCGCCAGCAGCCTTGAGGACGAGCAGTACTTC. The complete variable domain, with remaining parts taken from reference TRBV5-1 and TRBJ2-7, reads KAGVTQTPRYLIKTRGQQVTLSCSPISGHRSVSWYQQTPGQGLQFLFEYFSETQRNKGNFPGRFSGRQFSNSRSEMNVSTLELGDSALYLCASSLEDEQYFGPGTRLTVT.

This clone was detected only a few times. The chain links TRBV30 to TRBJ1-5, with D uncertain. Germline-derived CDR1 and CDR2 are GTSNPN and SVGIG (reference sequence). The V end lost 1 base, the J end lost 7 bases, and 11 bases lay between the germline ends. CDR3 size: 13 residues. The CDR3 reads CAWSGTAGQPQHF. CDR3 DNA: TGTGCCTGGAGTGGAACGGCTGGCCAGCCCCAGCATTTT.

This chain connects TRBV25-1 to TRBJ1-5; no reliable D call. Germline values: CDR1 MGHDK, CDR2 SYGVNS. Trimming took off 9 bases at V and 6 bases at J, with 6 bases between the two ends. The CDR3 has 10 residues. The chain's CDR3 is CARSLQPQHF. The CDR3 DNA reads TGTGCCAGATCCCTTCAGCCCCAGCATTTT.

The CDR3 region is CASSFRDSPYEQYF. DNA for the CDR3: TGCGCCAGCAGCTTCCGGGACAGCCCCTACGAGCAGTACTTC. This sequence joins TRBV5-1 and TRBJ2-7, with 7 bases aligning to TRBD1. Looked up from germline, CDR1 is SGHRS and CDR2 is YFSETQ. The CDR3 has 14 residues. Trimming cost V 2 bases and J 2 bases; bases outside gene matches: 4.

This clone has only a few counts. The chain couples TRBV29-1 to TRBJ2-3, with 10 bases identical to TRBD2. The germline V gene encodes CDR1 SQVTM and CDR2 ANQGSEA. V lost 6 bases and J lost 4; bases outside the gene matches: 4. There are 13 residues in the CDR3. Written as DNA, the CDR3 is TGCAGCGTGCAGCGGGGGGGCGCAGATACGCAGTATTTT. Translation: CSVQRGGADTQYF.

V gene TRBV2 combines with J gene TRBJ2-3; D unclear. V lost 2 bases to trimming and J lost 5 bases, with 5 bases between them. The CDR3 sequence is 12 residues long. Per germline, CDR1 SNHLY and CDR2 FYNNEI. This CDR3 reads CASSEYVDTQYF. The CDR3 region has the DNA TGTGCCAGCAGTGAATACGTAGATACGCAGTATTTT.

CDR3: CASSLRTSGVPGTQYF. CDR3 nucleotides: TGTGCCAGCAGCCTCAGGACTAGCGGGGTCCCCGGTACGCAGTATTTT. The V call is TRBV7-4, the J call TRBJ2-3; 12 nucleotides match TRBD2. The CDR3 has 16 residues. The germline gives CDR1 SGHVT, CDR2 SQSDAQ. V shed 5 bases, J shed 8 bases, and the junction held 11 bases outside the gene matches.

The chain links TRBV29-1 to TRBJ1-1; D is ambiguous. V dropped 6 bases and J dropped 0 bases, with 11 bases sitting between them. The CDR3 runs 13 residues. Germline CDR1 SQVTM, CDR2 ANQGSEA. CDR3 bases: TGCAGCGTGAAGACGCTGGTGAACACTGAAGCTTTCTTT. Residues: CSVKTLVNTEAFF.

J is TRBJ2-5 and V is TRBV5-1; D may be TRBD2 (6 bases). V lost 3 bases and J lost 5, with 14 bases in between. The CDR3 covers 14 residues. The germline V gene has CDR1 SGHRS and CDR2 YFSETQ. As DNA, the CDR3 is TGCGCCAGCAGCTCCGGGACTCCTCGGGAGACCCAGTACTTC. Translating it yields CASSSGTPRETQYF.

This clone was detected a few times. The V call is TRBV7-9, the J call TRBJ2-7; 7 positions agree with TRBD1. This CDR3 contains 14 residues. The J segment lost 6 bases and the V segment lost 2 bases, leaving 7 bases of the junction unmatched. The germline V gene encodes CDR1 SEHNR and CDR2 FQNEAQ (reference sequence). In DNA form, the CDR3 reads TGTGCCAGCAGCTTATTACAGGGGTTGAGCGAGCAGTACTTC. Translated, it gives CASSLLQGLSEQYF.

J is TRBJ2-2 and V is TRBV5-1, with D unresolved. This CDR3 is built from 14 residues. Germline V gene sequence: CDR1 SGHRS, CDR2 YFSETQ. Trimming took off 6 bases at V and 0 bases at J, with 9 bases between the two ends. CDR3: CASNLETNTGELFF. For the CDR3, the DNA is TGCGCCAGCAACCTAGAAACGAACACCGGGGAGCTGTTTTTT.

This clone occurred a few times. The chain has TRBV27 and TRBJ2-5; D perhaps matches TRBD2 (6 bases). Trimming took 0 bases from V and 3 from J, leaving 8 bases between them. CDR3 length equals 14 residues. Germline lookup yields CDR1 MNHEY and CDR2 SMNVEV (reference sequence). The CDR3 protein is CASSLSSGEETQYF. The CDR3 bases are TGTGCCAGCAGTTTATCGTCGGGAGAAGAGACCCAGTACTTC.

This clone was recorded a few times. The chain uses TRBV10-2 and TRBJ2-1; 8 nucleotides agree with TRBD2. The CDR3 totals 17 residues. J gave up 6 bases and V 3 bases, and 13 bases lay outside the gene matches. Germline CDR1 is WSHSY and CDR2 is SAAADI. The CDR3 region is CASSDPAGTSGTNEQFF. As DNA, the CDR3 is TGCGCCAGCAGTGACCCCGCCGGGACTAGTGGAACCAATGAGCAGTTCTTC.

This clone was detected a few times. The chain has TRBV29-1 and TRBJ1-5, with TRBD1 as a possible D gene (6 bases). The CDR3 length is 15 residues. Looked up from germline, CDR1 is SQVTM and CDR2 is ANQGSEA. V was clipped by 7 bases and J by 4 bases, with 20 bases between them. The CDR3 protein is CSAVSGDNLNQPQHF. The CDR3 DNA reads TGCAGCGCCGTAAGTGGGGACAACTTAAATCAGCCCCAGCATTTT.

The gene calls are TRBV4-3 and TRBJ1-6; possible D gene TRBD1, 5 bases. Trimming removed 5 bases at V and 13 bases at J, with 15 bases between. Germline V gene sequence: CDR1 LGHNA, CDR2 YSLEER. The length of the CDR3 is 13 residues. This chain's CDR3 is CASSVRDRQPLHF. The CDR3 DNA is TGCGCCAGCAGCGTCCGGGACCGCCAGCCCCTCCACTTT.

This clone was counted only a few times. V usage is TRBV6-1 and J usage is TRBJ1-5; D is ambiguous. The CDR3 is 18 amino acids. Trimming shortened V by 4 bases and J by 1 base, and 20 bases separated the two germline ends. The germline V gene has CDR1 MNHNS and CDR2 SASEGT. This chain's CDR3 is CASSALERPSKSNQPQHF. CDR3 DNA sequence: TGTGCCAGCAGTGCCCTCGAGAGGCCTTCTAAAAGCAATCAGCCCCAGCATTTT.

This clone was seen more than once but under ten times. The chain links TRBV14 to TRBJ1-4; no clear D gene. V was shortened by 1 base and J by 4 bases, with 13 bases between the two germline ends. The CDR3 loop spans 16 amino acids. Germline values: CDR1 SGHDN, CDR2 FVKESK. The DNA for the CDR3 is TGTGCCAGCAGCCAAGTCGGGCACGCCTATAATGAAAAACTGTTTTTT. It encodes CASSQVGHAYNEKLFF.